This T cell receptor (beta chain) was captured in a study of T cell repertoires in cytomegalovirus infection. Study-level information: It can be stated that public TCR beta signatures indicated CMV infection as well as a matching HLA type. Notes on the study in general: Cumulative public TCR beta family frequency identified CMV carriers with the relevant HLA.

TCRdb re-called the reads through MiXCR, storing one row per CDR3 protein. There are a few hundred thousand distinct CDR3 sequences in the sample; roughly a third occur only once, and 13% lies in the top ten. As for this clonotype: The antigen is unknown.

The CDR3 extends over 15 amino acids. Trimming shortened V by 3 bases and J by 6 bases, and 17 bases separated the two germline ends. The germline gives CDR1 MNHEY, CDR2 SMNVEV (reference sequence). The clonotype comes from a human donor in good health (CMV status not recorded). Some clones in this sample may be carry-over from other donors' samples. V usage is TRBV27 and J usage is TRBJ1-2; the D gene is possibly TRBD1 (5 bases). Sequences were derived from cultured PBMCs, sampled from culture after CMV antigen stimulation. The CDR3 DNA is TGTGCCAGCAGTTTTGGGGACGTCGGGCGGAATGGCTACACCTTC. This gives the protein CASSFGDVGRNGYTF.